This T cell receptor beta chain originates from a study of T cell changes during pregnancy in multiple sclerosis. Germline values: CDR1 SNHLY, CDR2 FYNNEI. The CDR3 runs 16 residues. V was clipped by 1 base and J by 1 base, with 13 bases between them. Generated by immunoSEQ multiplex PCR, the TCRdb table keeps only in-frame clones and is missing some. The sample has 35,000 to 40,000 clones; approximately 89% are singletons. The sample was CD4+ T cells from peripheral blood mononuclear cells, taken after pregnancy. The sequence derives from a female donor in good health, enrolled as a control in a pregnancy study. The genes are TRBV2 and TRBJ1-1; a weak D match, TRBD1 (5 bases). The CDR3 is CASSEDPGVENTEAFF. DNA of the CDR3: TGTGCCAGCAGTGAAGATCCGGGGGTCGAGAACACTGAAGCTTTCTTT.